What follows are 3 T cell receptor beta chains derived from one specimen sequenced in a study of control samples from healthy donors and cancer patients. Here immunoSEQ multiplex PCR was the method, and the copy in TCRdb shows in-frame clones only, minus some. The sample includes about 130,000 clones, 75% to 95% of them seen just once. Sequencing was done on a sample of blood. Receptors were obtained from a man between 18 and 35 years old in good health.

The CDR3 region is CASTGQSTDTQYF. CDR3 in DNA: TGTGCCAGCACTGGACAGAGCACAGATACGCAGTATTTT. V is TRBV25-1 and J is TRBJ2-3; a possible D gene is TRBD1 (6 bases). The V end lost 7 bases, the J end lost 0 bases, and 8 bases lay between the germline ends. Germline CDR1 is MGHDK and CDR2 is SYGVNS. The CDR3 is made up of 13 amino acids.

The chain recombines TRBV2 with TRBJ2-3; D is unresolved. V lost 4 bases, J lost 3 bases, and 2 bases lay in between. Germline loops: CDR1 SNHLY, CDR2 FYNNEI. The length of the CDR3 is 11 residues. The CDR3 bases are TGTGCCAGCAGTGTAACAGATACGCAGTATTTT. This gives the protein CASSVTDTQYF.

The genes are TRBV30 and TRBJ2-1, with TRBD2 matching over 9 bases. Germline-derived CDR1 and CDR2 are GTSNPN and SVGIG (reference sequence). The V gene end was trimmed by 7 bases and the J gene end by 3 bases; junction bases not matched to a gene: 7. The CDR3 covers 14 residues. The CDR3 protein is CASPGLANYNEQFF. CDR3 nucleotides: TGTGCCTCTCCCGGACTAGCGAACTACAATGAGCAGTTCTTC.